The 31 T cell receptor beta chains below were found in one sample sequenced in a study of cytomegalovirus exposure and HLA in healthy donors. The assay was immunoSEQ multiplex PCR, and TCRdb's table has in-frame clones only and misses some. The table lists more than 120,000 clones, more than 85% of them singletons. The source material was PBMCs. The receptors stem from a man between 18 and 29 years old in good health and CMV-seropositive.

The CDR3 protein is CASSLVLTQGYTEAFF. The CDR3 bases are TGCGCCAGCAGCTTGGTACTAACCCAGGGATACACTGAAGCTTTCTTT. The gene calls are TRBV5-1 and TRBJ1-1; the D gene is possibly TRBD1 (5 bases). With 0 bases removed from V and 3 bases from J, the gap between germline ends came to 15 bases. The germline V gene encodes CDR1 SGHRS and CDR2 YFSETQ. The CDR3 consists of 16 residues.

V and J are TRBV2 and TRBJ1-2; 8 bases match TRBD1. CDR3 length equals 12 residues. Germline-derived CDR1 and CDR2 are SNHLY and FYNNEI. The ends lost 6 bases at V and 8 bases at J; junction bases unmatched: 5. CDR3 loop: CASSQDRAGYTF. CDR3 DNA: TGTGCCAGCAGCCAGGACAGGGCGGGCTACACCTTC.

This chain uses TRBV28 with TRBJ2-7; D is unresolved. Germline V gene lookup returns CDR1 MDHEN and CDR2 SYDVKM. The CDR3 is made up of 14 amino acids. The V end was cut by 6 bases, the J end by 2 bases, with 14 bases between. The DNA for the CDR3 is TGTGCCAGCAGGCGACAAGGCAACGCCTACGAGCAGTACTTC. This gives the protein CASRRQGNAYEQYF.

This clone has a single count. This chain links TRBV5-1 with TRBJ2-6; the D is unclear. V lost 1 base to trimming and J lost 0 bases, with 14 bases between them. This CDR3 is built from 18 residues. CDR1 is SGHRS and CDR2 is YFSETQ in the germline V gene. CDR3 residues: CASSLQRSESSGANVLTF. CDR3 DNA: TGCGCCAGCAGCTTGCAGCGTTCAGAAAGCTCTGGGGCCAACGTCCTGACTTTC.

The chain recombines TRBV10-3 with TRBJ2-3; TRBD2 might be the D (7 bases). Germline V lookup: CDR1 ENHRY, CDR2 SYGVKD. V was cut by 6 bases and J by 2 bases, with 15 bases left in between. The CDR3 has 15 residues. The CDR3 sequence is CAISLGGGDTDTQYF. CDR3 sequence (DNA): TGTGCCATCAGCCTAGGGGGAGGGGACACAGATACGCAGTATTTT.

This clone was counted only a few times. V is TRBV2 and J is TRBJ1-2; D uncertain. The CDR3 covers 12 residues. V lost 9 bases and J 7 bases, leaving 15 bases between the germline ends. Germline V lookup: CDR1 SNHLY, CDR2 FYNNEI. The CDR3 DNA is TGTGCCAGAGATGTAGCGCTGGGTGGCTACACCTTC. This sequence encodes CARDVALGGYTF.

J is TRBJ1-1 and V is TRBV27; the match to TRBD1 covers 8 bases. Germline V gives CDR1 MNHEY, CDR2 SMNVEV (reference sequence). V shed 4 bases, J shed 8 bases, and the junction held 6 bases outside the gene matches. The CDR3 contains 13 residues. DNA for the CDR3: TGTGCCAGCAGTTACTACCAGGGGGCCGAAGCTTTCTTT. This sequence encodes CASSYYQGAEAFF.

DNA of the CDR3: TGTGCCAGCAGTTACGGGCAGGGGGCGAGCTCCTACGAGCAGTACTTC. Residues: CASSYGQGASSYEQYF. The chain employs TRBV27 and TRBJ2-7; TRBD1 agrees at 8 bases. With 4 bases clipped from V and 0 bases from J, the junction kept 8 bases outside the gene matches. CDR1 and CDR2 (germline): MNHEY, SMNVEV (reference sequence). This CDR3 has 16 residues.

The chain employs TRBV29-1 and TRBJ2-7, with 9 bases fitting TRBD1. V dropped 5 bases and J dropped 9; count of bases not matched to a gene: 11. CDR1 SQVTM and CDR2 ANQGSEA come from the germline V gene. The CDR3 totals 13 residues. This CDR3 reads CSVSGTGKEGQYF. In DNA, the CDR3 is TGCAGCGTTTCCGGGACAGGGAAAGAAGGGCAGTACTTC.

This sequence joins TRBV7-6 and TRBJ1-2, with 7 nucleotides matching TRBD1. In germline, CDR1 is SGHVS, CDR2 FNYEAQ. The CDR3 consists of 16 residues. The V gene end was trimmed by 5 bases and the J gene end by 2 bases; junction bases not matched to a gene: 11. DNA for the CDR3: TGTGCCAGCAGCAATTACCTACAGGGGAGGAACTATGGCTACACCTTC. This translates into CASSNYLQGRNYGYTF.

V gene TRBV30 combines with J gene TRBJ2-7; tentative D call: TRBD2 (5 bases). The V end lost 0 bases, the J end lost 6 bases, and 9 bases lay between the germline ends. Per the germline V gene, CDR1 is GTSNPN and CDR2 is SVGIG (reference sequence). The CDR3 has 12 amino acids. The CDR3 loop is CAWSVKAGEQYF. The CDR3 region has the DNA TGTGCCTGGAGTGTAAAGGCGGGCGAGCAGTACTTC.

The J gene is TRBJ2-7, the V gene TRBV2, with D unclear. CDR1 SNHLY and CDR2 FYNNEI come from the germline V gene. Trimming cost V 0 bases and J 6 bases, with 6 bases left between them. CDR3 size: 12 residues. This CDR3 reads CASSEASLEQYF. Here the CDR3 DNA reads TGTGCCAGCAGTGAAGCGAGTCTCGAGCAGTACTTC.

The gene calls are TRBV6-1 and TRBJ1-5; tentative D call: TRBD1 (5 bases). This CDR3 comprises 12 residues. Germline V gene sequence: CDR1 MNHNS, CDR2 SASEGT. V lost 6 bases, J lost 8 bases, and 11 bases lay in between. The CDR3: CASRSGPEPQHF. In nucleotides, the CDR3 is TGTGCCAGCAGATCAGGGCCGGAGCCCCAGCATTTT.

Regarding this clone: The same CDR3 can be traced to other DNA sequences in this sample. The V call is TRBV5-1, the J call TRBJ2-7; a possible D gene is TRBD1 (6 bases). The CDR3 covers 13 residues. V was pared by 3 bases and J by 3 bases, with 10 bases between. Germline lookup yields CDR1 SGHRS and CDR2 YFSETQ. DNA of the CDR3: TGCGCCAGCAGCTCCGGACAGAACTACGAGCAGTACTTC. The encoded protein is CASSSGQNYEQYF. Together with reference TRBV5-1 and TRBJ2-7, the CDR3 gives the full variable domain: KAGVTQTPRYLIKTRGQQVTLSCSPISGHRSVSWYQQTPGQGLQFLFEYFSETQRNKGNFPGRFSGRQFSNSRSEMNVSTLELGDSALYLCASSSGQNYEQYFGPGTRLTVT.

This clone was seen a handful of times. The CDR3 here is CASSRPRPSGGAVDTQYF. The CDR3 DNA is TGTGCCAGCAGCCGCCCTAGGCCTAGCGGGGGGGCCGTGGATACGCAGTATTTT. The chain carries TRBV5-4 and TRBJ2-3; TRBD2 matches at 12 bases. J was trimmed by 6 bases and V by 4 bases; bases with no gene match: 15. Germline lookup yields CDR1 SGHNT and CDR2 YYREEE (reference sequence). CDR3 size: 18 residues.

The rearrangement uses TRBV28 and TRBJ1-4; no clear D. Germline V gene sequence: CDR1 MDHEN, CDR2 SYDVKM. The ends were cut back, 5 bases at V and 3 bases at J, with 13 bases in the middle. The CDR3 consists of 15 residues. CDR3 in amino acids: CASSPPGRANEKLFF. The CDR3 DNA reads TGTGCCAGCAGTCCGCCCGGGAGGGCTAATGAAAAACTGTTTTTT.

This rearrangement joins TRBV10-3 to TRBJ2-3; 9 nucleotides align to TRBD1. Trimming removed 5 bases from V and 2 bases from J; junction bases left unmatched: 5. Germline-derived CDR1 and CDR2 are ENHRY and SYGVKD. This CDR3 contains 15 residues. The chain's CDR3 is CAISRGQGNTDTQYF. CDR3 sequence (DNA): TGTGCCATCAGTAGGGGACAGGGTAACACAGATACGCAGTATTTT.

The genes are TRBV19 and TRBJ2-1; the match to TRBD2 covers 7 bases. Germline values: CDR1 LNHDA, CDR2 SQIVND (reference sequence). The CDR3 spans 12 residues. V shed 7 bases, J shed 9 bases, and the junction held 6 bases outside the gene matches. The CDR3 loop reads CASNPSGGEQFF. The DNA for the CDR3 is TGTGCCAGTAATCCCTCGGGGGGTGAGCAGTTCTTC.

The chain uses TRBV15 and TRBJ2-3, with D perhaps TRBD2 (5 bases). V lost 5 bases and J 2 bases, leaving 11 bases between the germline ends. Germline loops: CDR1 LNHNV, CDR2 YYDKDF (reference sequence). The CDR3 has 14 amino acids. As DNA, the CDR3 is TGTGCCACCAGCGATCGGGGAGTCACAGATACGCAGTATTTT. Its protein is CATSDRGVTDTQYF.

The chain is built from TRBV7-8 and TRBJ2-5, with 9 bases matching TRBD2. This CDR3 contains 16 residues. Germline V gene sequence: CDR1 SGHVS, CDR2 FQNEAQ. The V segment lost 6 bases and the J segment 5 bases; nucleotides outside the gene matches: 13. The DNA of the CDR3 is TGTGCCAGCAGTAGAATGGGGGCTAGCGGGGTGGAGACCCAGTACTTC. Translation gives CASSRMGASGVETQYF.

The rearrangement joins TRBV10-1 to TRBJ2-3; TRBD1 matches at 7 bases. This CDR3 has 16 residues. V was pared by 0 bases and J by 2 bases, with 5 bases of the junction left unmatched. CDR1 is WNHNN and CDR2 is SYGVQD in the germline V gene (reference sequence). CDR3 amino acids: CASSESGGGLTDTQYF. CDR3 coding DNA: TGCGCCAGCAGTGAGTCAGGGGGCGGTCTCACAGATACGCAGTATTTT.

The chain combines TRBV30 with TRBJ2-5, with a possible D match to TRBD2 (5 bases). The germline gives CDR1 GTSNPN, CDR2 SVGIG (reference sequence). Trimming shortened V by 7 bases and J by 1 base, and 13 bases separated the two germline ends. This CDR3 spans 13 amino acids. CDR3 sequence (DNA): TGTGCCTCGGCGGGTTCTCGCCAAGAGACCCAGTACTTC. Its translation: CASAGSRQETQYF. The entire variable domain, with the rest obtained from reference TRBV30 and TRBJ2-5, is as follows: SQTIHQWPATLVQPVGSPLSLECTVEGTSNPNLYWYRQAAGRGLQLLFYSVGIGQISSEVPQNLSASRPQDRQFILSSKKLLLSDSGFYLCASAGSRQETQYFGPGTRLLVL.

V and J are TRBV5-6 and TRBJ2-7, with a possible D match to TRBD1 (6 bases). Germline V CDR1 and CDR2: SGHDT, YYEEEE. Trimming took off 2 bases at V and 1 base at J, with 10 bases between the two ends. This CDR3 has 14 amino acids. The CDR3 protein is CASSLDRISYEQYF. CDR3 nucleotide sequence: TGTGCCAGCAGCTTAGACAGGATATCCTACGAGCAGTACTTC.

This clone was seen just once. This sequence joins TRBV5-5 and TRBJ1-3; 9 nucleotides agree with TRBD1. V was clipped by 1 base and J by 4 bases; unmatched bases: 3. This CDR3 contains 15 residues. The germline CDR1 and CDR2 sequences are SGHKS and YYEKEE (reference sequence). The CDR3 protein is CASSLLDRGGNTIYF. In nucleotides, the CDR3 is TGTGCCAGCAGCTTGCTGGACAGGGGAGGAAACACCATATATTTT.

Many counts were recorded for this clone. V is TRBV28 and J is TRBJ2-7, with 12 nucleotides matching TRBD1. V shed 8 bases and J 3 bases; nucleotides not matched to a gene: 11. The CDR3 contains 16 residues. Per the germline V gene, CDR1 is MDHEN and CDR2 is SYDVKM. This CDR3 is CASRDRGLRGGYEQYF. Here the CDR3 DNA reads TGTGCCAGCCGGGACAGGGGGCTCCGGGGGGGCTACGAGCAGTACTTC.

This rearrangement joins TRBV11-3 to TRBJ2-4; the D gene is possibly TRBD1 (5 bases). The CDR3 consists of 15 residues. Germline V gene data show CDR1 as SGHNT and CDR2 as YENEEA. Trimming shortened V by 4 bases and J by 0 bases, and 10 bases separated the two germline ends. The CDR3 sequence: CASSWGHEAKNIQYF. CDR3 DNA sequence: TGTGCCAGCAGCTGGGGCCACGAAGCCAAAAACATTCAGTACTTC. Full variable domain (outside the CDR3, taken from reference TRBV11-3 and TRBJ2-4): EAGVVQSPRYKIIEKKQPVAFWCNPISGHNTLYWYLQNLGQGPELLIRYENEEAVDDSQLPKDRFSAERLKGVDSTLKIQPAELGDSAVYLCASSWGHEAKNIQYFGAGTRLSVL.

CDR3 protein: CASSSTGAEQYF. The CDR3 bases are TGTGCCAGCAGTTCCACAGGAGCCGAGCAGTACTTC. The chain combines TRBV7-9 with TRBJ2-7; a possible D gene is TRBD1 (5 bases). V dropped 6 bases and J dropped 6 bases, with 12 bases sitting between them. The CDR3 is 12 amino acids. From germline, CDR1 is SEHNR and CDR2 FQNEAQ (reference sequence).

J is TRBJ2-7 and V is TRBV2; 10 nucleotides agree with TRBD2. CDR3 length equals 14 residues. Germline V gene sequence: CDR1 SNHLY, CDR2 FYNNEI. V trimming: 5 bases; J trimming: 2 bases; junction bases outside the gene matches: 3. CDR3 in amino acids: CASSFSGGTYEQYF. The CDR3 DNA follows: TGTGCCAGCAGTTTTAGCGGGGGGACCTACGAGCAGTACTTC. Drawing the rest from reference TRBV2 and TRBJ2-7, the complete variable domain is EPEVTQTPSHQVTQMGQEVILRCVPISNHLYFYWYRQILGQKVEFLVSFYNNEISEKSEIFDDQFSVERPDGSNFTLKIRSTKLEDSAMYFCASSFSGGTYEQYFGPGTRLTVT.

This clone was seen only a few times. V gene TRBV7-9 combines with J gene TRBJ1-1; D is unclear. CDR1 is SEHNR, CDR2 FQNEAQ, per germline (reference sequence). Trimming took off 3 bases at V and 6 bases at J, with 8 bases between the two ends. The CDR3 consists of 12 residues. The chain's CDR3 is CASSFYFAEAFF. The CDR3 bases are TGTGCCAGCAGCTTTTATTTCGCTGAAGCTTTCTTT. Full variable domain (remainder filled in from reference TRBV7-9 and TRBJ1-1): DTGVSQNPRHKITKRGQNVTFRCDPISEHNRLYWYRQTLGQGPEFLTYFQNEAQLEKSRLLSDRFSAERPKGSFSTLEIQRTEQGDSAMYLCASSFYFAEAFFGQGTRLTVV.

The J gene is TRBJ2-7, the V gene TRBV5-1; 12 bases are a match to TRBD2. The CDR3 extends over 15 amino acids. The V gene end was trimmed by 4 bases and the J gene end by 4 bases; junction bases not matched to a gene: 6. The germline CDR1 and CDR2 sequences are SGHRS and YFSETQ. CDR3 nucleotide sequence: TGCGCCAGCAGCCCCGGCGGACTAGCGGGGTACGAGCAGTACTTC. It codes for CASSPGGLAGYEQYF.

This CDR3 reads CASSSEEGRVYEQYF. CDR3 in DNA: TGCGCCAGCAGCTCGGAGGAGGGACGGGTCTACGAGCAGTACTTC. The chain links TRBV5-1 to TRBJ2-7, with D possibly being TRBD2 (6 bases). This CDR3 comprises 15 residues. Germline V lookup: CDR1 SGHRS, CDR2 YFSETQ. V lost 3 bases and J 3 bases, leaving 16 bases between the germline ends.